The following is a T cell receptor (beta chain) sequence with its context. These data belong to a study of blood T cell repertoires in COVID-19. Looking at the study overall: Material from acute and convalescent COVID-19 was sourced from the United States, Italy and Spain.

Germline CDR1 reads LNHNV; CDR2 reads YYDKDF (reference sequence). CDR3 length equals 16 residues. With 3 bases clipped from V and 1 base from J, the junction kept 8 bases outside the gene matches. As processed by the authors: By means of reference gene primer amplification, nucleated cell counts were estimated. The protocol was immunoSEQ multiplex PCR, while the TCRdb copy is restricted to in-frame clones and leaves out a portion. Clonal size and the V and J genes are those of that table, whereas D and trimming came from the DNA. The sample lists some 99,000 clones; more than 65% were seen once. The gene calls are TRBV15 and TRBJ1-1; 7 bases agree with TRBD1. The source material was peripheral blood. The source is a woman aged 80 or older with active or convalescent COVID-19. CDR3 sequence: CATSSGRQGWNTEAFF. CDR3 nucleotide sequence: TGTGCCACCAGCAGTGGGAGACAGGGTTGGAACACTGAAGCTTTCTTT.